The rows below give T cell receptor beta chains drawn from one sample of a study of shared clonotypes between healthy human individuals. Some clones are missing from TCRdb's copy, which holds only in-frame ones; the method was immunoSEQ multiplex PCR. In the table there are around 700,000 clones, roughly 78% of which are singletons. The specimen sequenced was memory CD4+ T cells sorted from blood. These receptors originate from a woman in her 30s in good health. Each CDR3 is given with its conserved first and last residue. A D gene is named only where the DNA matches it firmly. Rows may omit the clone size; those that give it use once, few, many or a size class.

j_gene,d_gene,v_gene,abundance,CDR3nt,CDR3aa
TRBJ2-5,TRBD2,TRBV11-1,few,TGTGCCAGCAGTAGACTAGCGGGAGGTGCCGAGGTTGAGACCCAGTACTTC,CASSRLAGGAEVETQYF
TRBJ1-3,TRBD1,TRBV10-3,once,TGTGCCACCCTTCCGGGACAGGGGATAGACACCATATATTTT,CATLPGQGIDTIYF
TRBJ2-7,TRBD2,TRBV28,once,TGTGCCAGCACCTTTGGCGGGAGACCCCTCGAGCAGTACTTC,CASTFGGRPLEQYF
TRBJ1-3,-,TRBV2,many,TGTGCCAGCAGTATTGACAGCCCGGGAAACACCATATATTTT,CASSIDSPGNTIYF
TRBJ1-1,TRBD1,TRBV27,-,TGTGCCAGCACCGGACAGGATGAAGCTTTCTTT,CASTGQDEAFF
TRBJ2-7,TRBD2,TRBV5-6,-,TGTGCCAGCAGCGGAAGGAGCGGGAGGGGCTACGAGCAGTACTTC,CASSGRSGRGYEQYF
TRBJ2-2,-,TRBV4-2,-,TGTGCCAGCAGCCAAGACCCTCCCGTGAACGTGAACACCGGGGAGCTGTTTTTT,CASSQDPPVNVNTGELFF
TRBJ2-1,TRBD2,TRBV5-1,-,TGCGCCAGCACCCTAGCGGGAGGTACCTCCTACAATGAGCAGTTCTTC,CASTLAGGTSYNEQFF
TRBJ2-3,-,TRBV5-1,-,TGCGCCAGCAGCTTGGATCCCCGACTTGGAGATACGCAGTATTTT,CASSLDPRLGDTQYF
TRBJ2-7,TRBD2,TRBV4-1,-,TGCGCCAGCAGCCAAGATAATCTGGGACTAGCAACCTACGAGCAGTACTTC,CASSQDNLGLATYEQYF
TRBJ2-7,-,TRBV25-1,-,TGTGCCAGCAGTGTAGGAGGAGTAGGAGCCTACGAGCAGTACTTC,CASSVGGVGAYEQYF
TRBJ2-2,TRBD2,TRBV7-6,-,TGTGCCAGCAGCTCAGCGGGAGTCAGCACCGGGGAGCTGTTTTTT,CASSSAGVSTGELFF
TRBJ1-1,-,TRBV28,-,TGTGCCAGCCTCGGACAGAGAAACACTGAAGCTTTCTTT,CASLGQRNTEAFF
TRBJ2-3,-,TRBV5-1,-,TGCGCCAGCAGCTTGGCCCTGCTGGCAGATACGCAGTATTTT,CASSLALLADTQYF
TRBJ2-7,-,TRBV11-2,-,TGTGCCAGCAGCTTATCATCCGGGAGCTCCTACGAGCAGTACTTC,CASSLSSGSSYEQYF
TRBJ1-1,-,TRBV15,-,TGTGCCACCAGCAGCCAAATGAACACTGAAGCTTTCTTT,CATSSQMNTEAFF
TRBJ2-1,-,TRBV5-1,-,TGCGCCAGCAGCTTGGATCGGCCTACTTACAATGAGCAGTTCTTC,CASSLDRPTYNEQFF
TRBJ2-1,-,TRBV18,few,TGTGCCAGCTCACACGAGGGGCTAGCCAACAATGAGCAGTTCTTC,CASSHEGLANNEQFF
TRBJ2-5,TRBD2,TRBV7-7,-,TGTGCCAGCAGCTTTTCCAGCGGGGGTGAAGAGACCCAGTACTTC,CASSFSSGGEETQYF
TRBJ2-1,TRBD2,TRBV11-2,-,TGTGCCAGCAGCCCCCTAGCGGGGGGCTACAATGAGCAGTTCTTC,CASSPLAGGYNEQFF
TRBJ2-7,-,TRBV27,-,TGTGCCAGCAGTTTAGCAAGCCCGCGGGTCCCCTCCTACGAGCAGTACTTC,CASSLASPRVPSYEQYF
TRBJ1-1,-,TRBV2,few,TGTGCCAGCAGCGGGAGAGAGGGGGCTGAAGCTTTCTTT,CASSGREGAEAFF
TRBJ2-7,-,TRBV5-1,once,TGCGCCAGCAGCTTGGTGCTCGGGGAGGACGAGCAGTACTTC,CASSLVLGEDEQYF
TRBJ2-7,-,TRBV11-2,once,TGTGCCAGCAGCTTTCTTTCCGAGCAGTACTTC,CASSFLSEQYF
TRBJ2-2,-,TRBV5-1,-,TGCGCCAGCAGCTTGGTGGTAGGGGCCACCGGGGAGCTGTTTTTT,CASSLVVGATGELFF
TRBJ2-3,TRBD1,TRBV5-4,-,TGTGCCAGCAGCTTGGGGACAGGACTCGATACGCAGTATTTT,CASSLGTGLDTQYF
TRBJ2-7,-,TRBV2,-,TGTGCCAGCAGTGAGAGCGGTGCCTACGAGCAGTACTTC,CASSESGAYEQYF
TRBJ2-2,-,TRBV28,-,TGTGCCACCACCTCGGGCGGGCTATTCACCGGGGAGCTGTTTTTT,CATTSGGLFTGELFF
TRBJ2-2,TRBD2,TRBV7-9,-,TGTGCCAGCAGCTTAACCCCTAGCGGGAACACCGGGGAGCTGTTTTTT,CASSLTPSGNTGELFF
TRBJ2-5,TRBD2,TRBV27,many,TGTGCCAGCAGTTCCCGGACTAGCGACATCCAAGAGACCCAGTACTTC,CASSSRTSDIQETQYF
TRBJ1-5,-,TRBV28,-,TGTGCCAGCATCCGGGGGGGAGACAACAATCAGCCCCAGCATTTT,CASIRGGDNNQPQHF
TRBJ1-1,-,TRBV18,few,TGTGCCAGCTCACCACCGGCGAACACTGAAGCTTTCTTT,CASSPPANTEAFF
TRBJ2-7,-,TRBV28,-,TGTGCCAGCAGTTACACGAACCCCTACGAGCAGTACTTC,CASSYTNPYEQYF
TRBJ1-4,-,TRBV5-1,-,TGCGCCAGCAGCTTAAGCGGAGGGAATGAAAAACTGTTTTTT,CASSLSGGNEKLFF
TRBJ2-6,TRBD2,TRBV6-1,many,TGTGCCAGCAGTGAAGGACTAGCGGGAGCTGGGGCCAACGTCCTGACTTTC,CASSEGLAGAGANVLTF
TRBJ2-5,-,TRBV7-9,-,TGTGCCAGCAGCCACCCGACAGCGGAGGCCCAGTACTTC,CASSHPTAEAQYF
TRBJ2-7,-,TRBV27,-,TGTGCCAGCCCATGGGGGGTCCCCTACGAGCAGTACTTC,CASPWGVPYEQYF
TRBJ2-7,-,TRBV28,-,TGTGCCAGCAGTTCCCCCGGGATGCTAACCTACGAGCAGTACTTC,CASSSPGMLTYEQYF
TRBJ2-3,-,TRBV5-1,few,TGCGCCAGCAGTCGGACTGAAAGACCTAGCACAGATACGCAGTATTTT,CASSRTERPSTDTQYF
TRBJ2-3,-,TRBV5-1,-,TGCGCCAGCGGTCAACAGGGAGCCACAGATACGCAGTATTTT,CASGQQGATDTQYF
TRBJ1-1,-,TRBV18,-,TGTGCCAGCTCACCCCGGGCGTTAACAGCGAACACTGAAGCTTTCTTT,CASSPRALTANTEAFF
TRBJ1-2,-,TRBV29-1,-,TGCAGCGTTGACCCACAGAGAGATGGCTACACCTTC,CSVDPQRDGYTF
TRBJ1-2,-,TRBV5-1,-,TGCGCCAGCAGCTACGGAATGGGCTATGGCTACACCTTC,CASSYGMGYGYTF
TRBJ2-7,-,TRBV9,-,TGTGCCAGCAGCGTACCAACAGGGTTACTCTCCTACGAGCAGTACTTC,CASSVPTGLLSYEQYF
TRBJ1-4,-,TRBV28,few,TGTGCCAGCAGCTCTAGGGTATCCGGGTGGCTACATGAAAAACTGTTTTTT,CASSSRVSGWLHEKLFF
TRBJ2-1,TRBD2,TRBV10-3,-,TGTGCCATCCGGGGACGGGAGGCAGGAAATGAGCAGTTCTTC,CAIRGREAGNEQFF
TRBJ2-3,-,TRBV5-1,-,TGCGCCAGCAGGACGGCAGCTAGAGGCACAGATACGCAGTATTTT,CASRTAARGTDTQYF
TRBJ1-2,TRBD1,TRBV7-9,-,TGTGCCAGCAGCAAAGGACAGGTCGACTATGGCTACACCTTC,CASSKGQVDYGYTF
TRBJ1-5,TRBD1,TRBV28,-,TGTGCCAGCTGCAGGGGGGGTGGCAATCAGCCCCAGCATTTT,CASCRGGGNQPQHF
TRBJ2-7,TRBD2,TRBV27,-,TGTGCCAGCAGTCGAGTGGGACTAGCGGCGACCTACGAGCAGTACTTC,CASSRVGLAATYEQYF
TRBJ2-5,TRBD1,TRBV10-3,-,TGTGCCATCAAGACAGGGGAATTGGAGACCCAGTACTTC,CAIKTGELETQYF
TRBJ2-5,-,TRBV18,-,TGTGCCAGCTCACACGCGTCGGCTAGGGGTCAAGAGACCCAGTACTTC,CASSHASARGQETQYF